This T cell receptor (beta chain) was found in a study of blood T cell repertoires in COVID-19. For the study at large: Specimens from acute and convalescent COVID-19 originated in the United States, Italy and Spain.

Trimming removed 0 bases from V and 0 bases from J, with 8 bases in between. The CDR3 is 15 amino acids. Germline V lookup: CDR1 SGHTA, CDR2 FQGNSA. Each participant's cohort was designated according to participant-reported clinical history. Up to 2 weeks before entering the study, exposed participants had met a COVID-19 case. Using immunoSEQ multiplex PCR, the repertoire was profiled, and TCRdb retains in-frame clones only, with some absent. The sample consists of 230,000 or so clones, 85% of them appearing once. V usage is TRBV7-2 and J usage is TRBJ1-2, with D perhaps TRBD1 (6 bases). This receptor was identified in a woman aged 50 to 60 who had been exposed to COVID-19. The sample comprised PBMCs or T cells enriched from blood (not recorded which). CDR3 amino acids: CASSLADRTNYGYTF. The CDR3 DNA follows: TGTGCCAGCAGCTTAGCTGACAGGACTAACTATGGCTACACCTTC.